This TCR beta chain came from a study of regulatory T cells in long-lasting Graves disease. Sequencing libraries for TCR beta were prepared with iRepertoire HTBI primers and Arm-PCR of CDR3 regions. MiXCR was run by TCRdb on the multiplex PCR reads, yielding one entry per CDR3 protein. The table has 500,000 to 700,000 distinct CDR3 sequences, approximately 15% seen once. The time point here: newly diagnosed GD, antithyroid drugs for less than 3 months. Generation of the TCR library employed RNA extracted from PBMCs. Patients all came to the study from an endocrinology department in Xi'an, China. Germline loops: CDR1 LNHDA, CDR2 SQIVND (reference sequence). V trimming: 4 bases; J trimming: 3 bases; junction bases outside the gene matches: 4. The CDR3 loop spans 14 amino acids. The same sample was also used in a study of T cells in Graves' hyperthyroidism and ophthalmopathy. As reported in that work: Ophthalmopathy and stable hyperthyroidism were told apart by a 13 V-J model.

Sequenced material: peripheral blood mononuclear cells (PBMCs), taken at new diagnosis, from a patient treated with antithyroid drugs. This TCR derives from a woman aged 30 to 39 with Graves disease. The rearrangement uses TRBV19 and TRBJ2-5; 8 bases are a match to TRBD1. CDR3 coding DNA: TGTGCCAGTAGTACCCTACAGGGGGAAGAGACCCAGTACTTC. Its translation: CASSTLQGEETQYF.